What follows describes a single T cell receptor beta chain. Antigen specificity is unknown. This specimen belongs to a study of siplizumab effects on memory and regulatory T cells. Study results and limitations: Memory T cells appeared less diverse than naive cells, which seemed to contribute substantially to alloresponse.

This CDR3 region has 16 residues. With V trimmed by 7 bases and J by 10 bases, 13 bases remained unmatched. Germline CDR1 reads SGHNT; CDR2 reads YYREEE (reference sequence). Some 92,000 TCR templates were assayed per sample. Generated by immunoSEQ multiplex PCR, the TCRdb table keeps only in-frame clones and is missing some. This sample has approximately 94,000 clones, with about 94% found just once. Material for sequencing was non-Treg CD4+ T cells sorted from blood. The source is a human donor in good health. V usage is TRBV5-4 and J usage is TRBJ2-1; 14 positions match TRBD2. CDR3 amino acids: CASSDGTSGSWYEQFF. The CDR3 DNA follows: TGTGCCAGCTCCGATGGGACTAGCGGGAGTTGGTACGAGCAGTTCTTC.